This passage covers 18 T cell receptor beta chains from one sample sequenced in a study of shared clonotypes between healthy human individuals. Sequencing used immunoSEQ multiplex PCR; TCRdb keeps in-frame clones, though not all of them. The sample includes about 1 million clones, under 80% of them seen just once. Sequenced: memory CD4+ T cells sorted from blood. Regarding subset: CD45RA-negative fraction. The receptor source for this set is a man aged 18 to 30 in good health.

This clone was seen a handful of times. The chain joins TRBV6-6 to TRBJ1-1; D unclear. Germline V gene data show CDR1 as MNHNY and CDR2 as SVGAGI (reference sequence). The germline V and J ends were trimmed by 5 bases and 7 bases, with 11 bases remaining between them. CDR3 length equals 12 residues. CDR3 in amino acids: CASSTPAREAFF. The CDR3 region has the DNA TGTGCCAGCAGTACCCCCGCCCGTGAAGCTTTCTTT.

The V gene is TRBV27, the J gene TRBJ2-3; perhaps TRBD2 as D (6 bases). V shed 3 bases and J shed 2 bases, with 9 bases lying between them. This CDR3 spans 14 amino acids. Germline V gives CDR1 MNHEY, CDR2 SMNVEV (reference sequence). In DNA form, the CDR3 reads TGTGCCAGCAGTTTCGGCGGGACCACAGATACGCAGTATTTT. Translating gives CASSFGGTTDTQYF.

To note about this clone: The sample carries other DNA sequences with the same CDR3. The gene calls are TRBV11-2 and TRBJ1-3; D is uncertain. Trimming removed 4 bases from V and 2 bases from J, with 0 bases in between. Germline V gene sequence: CDR1 SGHAT, CDR2 FQNNGV. CDR3 length equals 11 residues. The CDR3, as DNA: TGTGCCAGCAGCTCTGGAAACACCATATATTTT. Translated, it gives CASSSGNTIYF.

The genes are TRBV28 and TRBJ1-5; TRBD1 matches at 7 bases. The junction had 7 bases not matched to a gene; V was cut back by 5 bases and J by 3 bases. CDR1 and CDR2 (germline): MDHEN, SYDVKM. The CDR3 is made up of 15 amino acids. This CDR3 is CASSPEGQFNQPQHF. DNA of the CDR3: TGTGCCAGCAGTCCCGAGGGACAGTTCAATCAGCCCCAGCATTTT.

V is TRBV9 and J is TRBJ1-4; D is possibly TRBD1 (5 bases). V was shortened by 4 bases and J by 8 bases, with 15 bases between the two germline ends. Germline V gives CDR1 SGDLS, CDR2 YYNGEE. The CDR3 runs 14 residues. CDR3 residues: CASSWKDNNEKLFF. CDR3 nucleotides: TGTGCCAGCAGCTGGAAGGACAACAACGAAAAACTGTTTTTT.

This clone occurred a few times. The V and J genes are TRBV6-1 and TRBJ1-2, with D hard to call. The CDR3 totals 11 residues. The V gene's germline CDR1 is MNHNS and CDR2 SASEGT. V lost 5 bases to trimming and J lost 8 bases, with 9 bases between them. The CDR3 region has the DNA TGTGCCAGCAGTCAAACGATGGGCTACACCTTC. It codes for CASSQTMGYTF.

This clone was observed a handful of times. CDR3 amino acids: CASRPDGAGNTIYF. The CDR3 nucleotides are TGTGCCAGCAGGCCCGACGGGGCGGGAAACACCATATATTTT. This chain joins TRBV9 and TRBJ1-3; weak D call: TRBD1 (5 bases). V lost 5 bases, J lost 4 bases, and 13 bases lay in between. This CDR3 region has 14 residues. Germline V gene lookup returns CDR1 SGDLS and CDR2 YYNGEE. Looking up the rest from reference TRBV9 and TRBJ1-3 gives the full variable domain: DSGVTQTPKHLITATGQRVTLRCSPRSGDLSVYWYQQSLDQGLQFLIQYYNGEERAKGNILERFSAQQFPDLHSELNLSSLELGDSALYFCASRPDGAGNTIYFGEGSWLTVV.

The rearrangement uses TRBV2 and TRBJ2-7, with TRBD2 identical over 7 bases. The CDR3 sequence is 14 residues long. The germline V gene encodes CDR1 SNHLY and CDR2 FYNNEI. J lost 5 bases, V lost 4 bases, and 8 bases had no gene match. CDR3 sequence (DNA): TGTGCCAGCAGTGTAGGAGGCGGGAGTCACGAGCAGTACTTC. Amino acid sequence: CASSVGGGSHEQYF. Together with reference TRBV2 and TRBJ2-7, the CDR3 gives the full variable domain: EPEVTQTPSHQVTQMGQEVILRCVPISNHLYFYWYRQILGQKVEFLVSFYNNEISEKSEIFDDQFSVERPDGSNFTLKIRSTKLEDSAMYFCASSVGGGSHEQYFGPGTRLTVT.

The chain uses TRBV5-4 and TRBJ1-1, with 8 nucleotides matching TRBD1. The CDR3 contains 16 residues. Germline CDR1 reads SGHNT; CDR2 reads YYREEE (reference sequence). Trimming at V came to 0 bases and at J to 5 bases, leaving 9 bases not matched to a gene. This CDR3 is CASSLASTRGRTEAFF. CDR3 nucleotide sequence: TGTGCCAGCAGCTTGGCCAGTACCAGGGGGCGAACTGAAGCTTTCTTT.

The rearrangement links TRBV7-9 to TRBJ2-1; perhaps TRBD1 as D (7 bases). The CDR3 sequence is 12 residues long. The V end lost 1 base, the J end lost 15 bases, and 13 bases lay between the germline ends. Germline V lookup: CDR1 SEHNR, CDR2 FQNEAQ (reference sequence). CDR3 bases: TGTGCCAGCAGCTTAGTAGGAGGGGGCAGGTTCTTC. The encoded protein is CASSLVGGGRFF.

On this clone: Other DNA sequences in this specimen translate into the identical CDR3. This chain connects TRBV10-3 to TRBJ2-1; D remains ambiguous. V was trimmed by 0 bases and J by 6 bases, leaving 0 bases between them. The CDR3 contains 11 residues. CDR1 is ENHRY and CDR2 is SYGVKD in the germline V gene. The CDR3 DNA is TGTGCCATCAGTGAGTCCAATGAGCAGTTCTTC. It encodes CAISESNEQFF.

This clone occurred a few times. The chain uses TRBV11-2 and TRBJ2-2, with 7 bases identical to TRBD1. The CDR3 extends over 15 amino acids. The trim removed 6 bases at V and 4 bases at J, leaving 8 bases unmatched. CDR1 SGHAT and CDR2 FQNNGV come from the germline V gene. The CDR3 region is CASRKGGVGTGELFF. In nucleotides, the CDR3 is TGTGCCAGCAGAAAAGGGGGCGTGGGCACCGGGGAGCTGTTTTTT.

This clone was recorded only once. The J gene is TRBJ2-7, the V gene TRBV4-1; 14 bases agree with TRBD2. The CDR3 contains 17 residues. Trimming cost V 3 bases and J 1 base; bases outside gene matches: 5. Per germline, CDR1 MGHRA and CDR2 YSYEKL. CDR3 in DNA: TGCGCCAGCAGCCAGAGACTAGCGGGGGGGCAATCCTACGAGCAGTACTTC. Its translation is CASSQRLAGGQSYEQYF.

The genes are TRBV19 and TRBJ2-2, with TRBD2 as a possible D gene (5 bases). The V gene lost 4 bases and the J gene lost 1 base, with 13 bases spanning the gap. This CDR3 contains 16 residues. Germline assignment: CDR1 LNHDA and CDR2 SQIVND (reference sequence). The chain's CDR3 is CASSTSLGLNTGELFF. As DNA, the CDR3 is TGTGCCAGTAGTACGTCACTAGGTTTGAACACCGGGGAGCTGTTTTTT.

The table lists this clone with a few counts. The V and J genes are TRBV7-2 and TRBJ2-5; 7 positions match TRBD1. CDR1 SGHTA and CDR2 FQGNSA come from the germline V gene. Trimming at V came to 1 base and at J to 2 bases, leaving 10 bases not matched to a gene. The CDR3 has 17 residues. The CDR3 loop is CASSLGLDFRGQETQYF. CDR3 nucleotides: TGTGCCAGCAGCTTAGGTCTGGACTTCAGGGGGCAAGAGACCCAGTACTTC.

The genes are TRBV11-2 and TRBJ1-2; D might be TRBD1 (6 bases). The CDR3 totals 14 residues. Deletions cut 1 base from V and 7 bases from J, with 13 bases between. The germline gives CDR1 SGHAT, CDR2 FQNNGV. CDR3 in DNA: TGTGCCAGCAGCTTAGGGGCGGGGGCGCTTGGCTACACCTTC. Protein: CASSLGAGALGYTF. The full variable domain, completed using reference TRBV11-2 and TRBJ1-2, is EAGVAQSPRYKIIEKRQSVAFWCNPISGHATLYWYQQILGQGPKLLIQFQNNGVVDDSQLPKDRFSAERLKGVDSTLKIQPAKLEDSAVYLCASSLGAGALGYTFGSGTRLTVV.

This clone was observed a handful of times. The same CDR3 can be traced to other DNA sequences in this sample. The V gene is TRBV6-5, the J gene TRBJ1-5, with a weak D call TRBD1 (5 bases). The V end lost 4 bases, the J end lost 7 bases, and 11 bases lay between the germline ends. Germline CDR1 is MNHEY and CDR2 is SVGAGI. The CDR3 contains 13 residues. The CDR3 sequence is CASSSGRWQPQHF. The CDR3 DNA reads TGTGCCAGCAGTTCAGGGAGGTGGCAGCCCCAGCATTTT.

The V call is TRBV4-1, the J call TRBJ2-3; D might be TRBD1 or TRBD2, each matching 5 bases. V shed 4 bases and J shed 2 bases, with 13 bases lying between them. The CDR3 is 15 amino acids. The germline CDR1 and CDR2 sequences are MGHRA and YSYEKL. The CDR3 here is CASSPYGTDTDTQYF. CDR3 in DNA: TGCGCCAGCAGCCCCTACGGGACGGACACAGATACGCAGTATTTT.